Following are 29 T cell receptor beta chains from one sample sequenced in a study of graft-versus-host responses after intestinal transplantation. TCRdb's copy holds only in-frame clones and misses some; the assay was immunoSEQ multiplex PCR. The sample carries 95,000 to 110,000 clones, 87% recorded once. The antigens of these receptors remain unknown. The input for sequencing was unstimulated CD4+ T cells sorted from spleen or lymph node cells, taken before transplant. The receptors shown here come from a human donor who was the organ donor for an intestinal transplant.

The chain recombines TRBV2 with TRBJ1-3; 7 bases agree with TRBD1. The ends lost 8 bases at V and 4 bases at J; junction bases unmatched: 2. The CDR3 sequence is 12 residues long. From germline, CDR1 is SNHLY and CDR2 FYNNEI. Here the CDR3 reads CASGGQGNTIYF. The CDR3 DNA sequence: TGTGCCAGCGGGGGACAGGGAAACACCATATATTTT.

A single count supports this clone. The rearrangement links TRBV5-5 to TRBJ1-5; no reliable D call. CDR1 and CDR2 from the germline V gene are SGHKS and YYEKEE (reference sequence). The CDR3 covers 14 residues. Trimming took 0 bases from V and 3 from J, leaving 7 bases between them. This CDR3 reads CASSLAVYNQPQHF. CDR3 DNA sequence: TGTGCCAGCAGCTTGGCCGTGTACAATCAGCCCCAGCATTTT.

This clone showed up just once. A much larger clone differs from this one at a single base, so this may be a read error. The J gene is TRBJ2-7, the V gene TRBV7-2; 9 bases map to TRBD2. There are 19 residues in the CDR3. Germline-derived CDR1 and CDR2 are SGHTA and FQGNSA. V was clipped by 5 bases and J by 7 bases; unmatched bases: 24. The CDR3 bases are TGTGCCAGCAGCGCTTCTCCCCCGGGCGCGGGGGGGCCAAGGGGGGAGCAGTACTTC. Its protein is CASSASPPGAGGPRGEQYF.

The table lists this clone with a count of one. V usage is TRBV7-9 and J usage is TRBJ2-5; D unclear. CDR1 SEHNR and CDR2 FQNEAQ come from the germline V gene (reference sequence). The germline V and J ends were trimmed by 1 base and 1 base, with 10 bases remaining between them. The CDR3 is made up of 15 amino acids. The CDR3 coding sequence is TGTGCCAGCAGCTTAGGGTCAGGAACCCAAGAGACCCAGTACTTC. The encoded protein is CASSLGSGTQETQYF. Variable domain in full (rest from reference TRBV7-9 and TRBJ2-5): DTGVSQNPRHKITKRGQNVTFRCDPISEHNRLYWYRQTLGQGPEFLTYFQNEAQLEKSRLLSDRFSAERPKGSFSTLEIQRTEQGDSAMYLCASSLGSGTQETQYFGPGTRLLVL.

CDR3 in amino acids: CASSFGTSGNTGELFF. The CDR3 DNA is TGTGCCAGCAGCTTTGGGACTAGCGGGAACACCGGGGAGCTGTTTTTT. V and J are TRBV9 and TRBJ2-2, with 11 bases lining up with TRBD2. Trimming at V came to 4 bases and at J to 1 base, leaving 3 bases not matched to a gene. CDR3 length: 16 residues. Germline V CDR1 and CDR2: SGDLS, YYNGEE. Looking up the rest from reference TRBV9 and TRBJ2-2 gives the full variable domain: DSGVTQTPKHLITATGQRVTLRCSPRSGDLSVYWYQQSLDQGLQFLIQYYNGEERAKGNILERFSAQQFPDLHSELNLSSLELGDSALYFCASSFGTSGNTGELFFGEGSRLTVL.

V usage is TRBV6-5 and J usage is TRBJ1-3; D may be TRBD1 (5 bases). V lost 3 bases, J lost 2 bases, and 11 bases lay in between. Germline CDR1 and CDR2: MNHEY and SVGAGI. The length of the CDR3 is 15 residues. The CDR3 DNA is TGTGCCAGCAGTTATTCGGGGCCAACTGGAAACACCATATATTTT. Protein product: CASSYSGPTGNTIYF.

The chain links TRBV7-3 to TRBJ2-1; the D gene is possibly TRBD2 (6 bases). The CDR3 covers 14 residues. With 3 bases removed from V and 4 bases from J, the gap between germline ends came to 10 bases. Germline assignment: CDR1 SGHTA and CDR2 FQGTGA. This chain's CDR3 is CASSLGDFYNEQFF. In nucleotides, the CDR3 is TGTGCCAGCAGCTTGGGGGACTTTTACAATGAGCAGTTCTTC.

The genes are TRBV7-9 and TRBJ2-2; tentative D call: TRBD1 (6 bases). Germline-derived CDR1 and CDR2 are SEHNR and FQNEAQ (reference sequence). The CDR3 is made up of 14 amino acids. Trimming removed 3 bases from V and 4 bases from J, with 9 bases in between. CDR3 amino acids: CASSFSRGTGELFF. The DNA of the CDR3 is TGTGCCAGCAGCTTTTCCAGGGGCACCGGGGAGCTGTTTTTT. Together with reference TRBV7-9 and TRBJ2-2, the CDR3 gives the full variable domain: DTGVSQNPRHKITKRGQNVTFRCDPISEHNRLYWYRQTLGQGPEFLTYFQNEAQLEKSRLLSDRFSAERPKGSFSTLEIQRTEQGDSAMYLCASSFSRGTGELFFGEGSRLTVL.

The V and J genes are TRBV15 and TRBJ2-3, with 8 nucleotides matching TRBD1. The V gene end was trimmed by 5 bases and the J gene end by 1 base; junction bases not matched to a gene: 5. This CDR3 contains 15 residues. CDR1 LNHNV and CDR2 YYDKDF come from the germline V gene (reference sequence). As DNA, the CDR3 is TGTGCCACCAGCGGAGGGGGACAGGGCACAGATACGCAGTATTTT. It codes for CATSGGGQGTDTQYF.

The chain employs TRBV19 and TRBJ2-1; TRBD1 might be the D (5 bases). Trimming removed 3 bases at V and 6 bases at J, with 9 bases between. Germline CDR1 reads LNHDA; CDR2 reads SQIVND (reference sequence). The CDR3 is 13 residues long. Here the CDR3 DNA reads TGTGCCAGTAGTATTCGCAGGGTCAATGAGCAGTTCTTC. It yields the protein CASSIRRVNEQFF.

V gene TRBV6-5 combines with J gene TRBJ1-5; TRBD1 aligns across 8 bases. Germline V gene sequence: CDR1 MNHEY, CDR2 SVGAGI. V lost 8 bases, J lost 5 bases, and 8 bases stayed unmatched. The CDR3 loop spans 14 amino acids. The CDR3 loop reads CASRGQGGDQPQHF. CDR3 coding DNA: TGTGCCAGCCGTGGACAGGGAGGAGATCAGCCCCAGCATTTT.

This chain connects TRBV7-2 to TRBJ2-4; the D is unclear. The CDR3 covers 15 residues. Germline V gene data show CDR1 as SGHTA and CDR2 as FQGNSA. Trimming took off 1 base at V and 1 base at J, with 8 bases between the two ends. The CDR3 DNA sequence: TGTGCCAGCAGCTTAGGGATTTTGGCCAAAAACATTCAGTACTTC. This translates into CASSLGILAKNIQYF.

The V call is TRBV6-5, the J call TRBJ2-6; D not resolved. CDR1 is MNHEY and CDR2 is SVGAGI in the germline V gene. The CDR3 is 15 amino acids. The germline V and J ends were trimmed by 4 bases and 4 bases, with 11 bases remaining between them. CDR3 sequence (DNA): TGTGCCAGCAGTTGGGCGAAAGCAGGGGCCAACGTCCTGACTTTC. Its translation: CASSWAKAGANVLTF.

This chain joins TRBV2 and TRBJ2-3; maybe TRBD2 (6 bases). The CDR3 is 15 residues long. V lost 5 bases, J lost 0 bases, and 12 bases lay in between. CDR1 SNHLY and CDR2 FYNNEI come from the germline V gene. DNA for the CDR3: TGTGCCAGCAGTCTGGGACTCTCCAGCACAGATACGCAGTATTTT. It is translated as CASSLGLSSTDTQYF. The full variable domain, in which reference TRBV2 and TRBJ2-3 provide the parts outside the CDR3, is EPEVTQTPSHQVTQMGQEVILRCVPISNHLYFYWYRQILGQKVEFLVSFYNNEISEKSEIFDDQFSVERPDGSNFTLKIRSTKLEDSAMYFCASSLGLSSTDTQYFGPGTRLTVL.

With regard to this clone: Additional DNA sequences in this sample encode the identical CDR3. This chain connects TRBV2 to TRBJ2-5; no clear D gene. Germline V lookup: CDR1 SNHLY, CDR2 FYNNEI. The V gene lost 4 bases and the J gene lost 5 bases, with 5 bases spanning the gap. The length of the CDR3 is 11 residues. CDR3 protein: CASSVEETQYF. For the CDR3, the DNA is TGTGCCAGCAGTGTAGAGGAGACCCAGTACTTC.

This rearrangement joins TRBV9 to TRBJ2-2; D is unclear. V shed 0 bases and J shed 3 bases, with 12 bases lying between them. Germline CDR1 is SGDLS and CDR2 is YYNGEE. CDR3 length equals 16 residues. CDR3 in DNA: TGTGCCAGCAGCGTAGTGTCTTCTGGGTACACCGGGGAGCTGTTTTTT. Amino acid sequence: CASSVVSSGYTGELFF.

V usage is TRBV7-9 and J usage is TRBJ1-1; TRBD1 matches 7 bases. CDR3 length: 14 amino acids. Trimming removed 0 bases from V and 3 bases from J; junction bases left unmatched: 1. Looked up from germline, CDR1 is SEHNR and CDR2 is FQNEAQ (reference sequence). CDR3: CASSLAQGHTEAFF. DNA of the CDR3: TGTGCCAGCAGCTTAGCACAGGGGCACACTGAAGCTTTCTTT.

The chain employs TRBV7-2 and TRBJ2-7; 7 positions match TRBD1. J lost 0 bases, V lost 3 bases, and 8 bases had no gene match. CDR3 length: 16 amino acids. Looked up from germline, CDR1 is SGHTA and CDR2 is FQGNSA. CDR3 residues: CASSLVGGQSSYEQYF. CDR3 nucleotides: TGTGCCAGCAGCTTGGTAGGGGGACAGAGCTCCTACGAGCAGTACTTC.

This chain joins TRBV7-8 and TRBJ2-3; 13 bases map to TRBD2. Germline V gene data show CDR1 as SGHVS and CDR2 as FQNEAQ. The CDR3 extends over 16 amino acids. V was pared by 4 bases and J by 5 bases, with 6 bases of the junction left unmatched. The DNA for the CDR3 is TGTGCCAGCAGCTACGGACTAGCGGGAGTTGAAGATACGCAGTATTTT. It specifies CASSYGLAGVEDTQYF. The full variable domain, completed using reference TRBV7-8 and TRBJ2-3, is GAGVSQSPRYKVAKRGQDVALRCDPISGHVSLFWYQQALGQGPEFLTYFQNEAQLDKSGLPSDRFFAERPEGSVSTLKIQRTQQEDSAVYLCASSYGLAGVEDTQYFGPGTRLTVL.

The chain carries TRBV6-1 and TRBJ2-3; D is unclear. Trimming shortened V by 6 bases and J by 3 bases, and 16 bases separated the two germline ends. Germline CDR1 MNHNS, CDR2 SASEGT. The CDR3 contains 15 residues. The CDR3 spells CASRWSRSLTDTQYF. The CDR3 region has the DNA TGTGCCAGCAGGTGGTCCAGAAGTTTGACAGATACGCAGTATTTT.

This chain uses TRBV25-1 with TRBJ2-1, with TRBD1 matching over 8 bases. Germline trimming cut 4 bases from V and 7 bases from J; bases unmatched to any gene: 12. CDR3 length equals 16 residues. Germline V gene sequence: CDR1 MGHDK, CDR2 SYGVNS. Here the CDR3 DNA reads TGTGCCAGCAGTGCCTACAGGGGGACGGTTCTGAATGAGCAGTTCTTC. It yields the protein CASSAYRGTVLNEQFF.

The chain has TRBV9 and TRBJ1-4, with no clear D. The V end was cut by 3 bases, the J end by 8 bases, with 14 bases between. Looked up from germline, CDR1 is SGDLS and CDR2 is YYNGEE. CDR3 length equals 14 residues. CDR3 loop: CASSASPRGEKLFF. In DNA, the CDR3 is TGTGCCAGCAGCGCGTCTCCCAGAGGGGAAAAACTGTTTTTT.

This chain joins TRBV6-5 and TRBJ2-4; tentative D call: TRBD2 (6 bases). Trimming stripped 5 bases from V and 7 bases from J, with 18 bases between. Germline V gene lookup returns CDR1 MNHEY and CDR2 SVGAGI. This CDR3 comprises 15 residues. This chain's CDR3 is CASSARLWRANIQYF. The CDR3 region has the DNA TGTGCCAGCAGTGCCCGACTTTGGAGGGCTAACATTCAGTACTTC.

The J gene is TRBJ2-5, the V gene TRBV5-6; the D is unclear. Germline-derived CDR1 and CDR2 are SGHDT and YYEEEE. Deletions cut 0 bases from V and 6 bases from J, with 3 bases between. The CDR3 sequence is 11 residues long. CDR3: CASSLAKTQYF. The CDR3 DNA is TGTGCCAGCAGCTTGGCAAAGACCCAGTACTTC.

The J gene is TRBJ2-3, the V gene TRBV6-1; no firm D call. With 8 bases removed from V and 3 bases from J, the gap between germline ends came to 18 bases. This CDR3 comprises 15 residues. Germline V gives CDR1 MNHNS, CDR2 SASEGT. The CDR3 bases are TGTGCCAGCGGCCTCCAGCCCCTCAGAACAGATACGCAGTATTTT. It specifies CASGLQPLRTDTQYF.

The rearrangement joins TRBV10-2 to TRBJ2-7; 9 bases map to TRBD1. CDR3 length: 15 amino acids. Losses at the gene ends were 11 bases for V and 0 bases for J; bases not matched to a gene: 11. The germline V gene has CDR1 WSHSY and CDR2 SAAADI. The CDR3 DNA reads TGCGCCGTCCAGATCACGGGACAGGGCTCCTACGAGCAGTACTTC. This gives the protein CAVQITGQGSYEQYF.

The chain is built from TRBV2 and TRBJ2-5; 8 nucleotides match TRBD2. TRBJ2-7 matches the DNA end more closely, so the J call is doubtful. CDR1 and CDR2 (germline): SNHLY, FYNNEI. The CDR3 is made up of 14 amino acids. The CDR3 nucleotides read TGTGCCAGCAGGCAGCCGGGACTAGGTTTCGAGCAGTACTTC. Its protein is CASRQPGLGFEQYF.

The V call is TRBV30, the J call TRBJ2-5; D is unresolved. The germline V gene has CDR1 GTSNPN and CDR2 SVGIG (reference sequence). V was clipped by 0 bases and J by 7 bases, with 6 bases between them. CDR3 length: 11 amino acids. CDR3 coding DNA: TGTGCCTGGAGTGTAGAGGTGACCCAGTACTTC. Translated: CAWSVEVTQYF.

V gene TRBV11-2 combines with J gene TRBJ2-7, with D possibly TRBD2 on 6 matching bases. The CDR3 has 16 amino acids. V was cut by 2 bases and J by 7 bases, with 21 bases left in between. Germline CDR1 reads SGHAT; CDR2 reads FQNNGV. The CDR3 spells CASSLTQLGMGGEQYF. For the CDR3, the DNA is TGTGCCAGCAGCTTAACCCAACTCGGGATGGGGGGTGAGCAGTACTTC. Filled out from reference TRBV11-2 and TRBJ2-7, the complete variable domain reads EAGVAQSPRYKIIEKRQSVAFWCNPISGHATLYWYQQILGQGPKLLIQFQNNGVVDDSQLPKDRFSAERLKGVDSTLKIQPAKLEDSAVYLCASSLTQLGMGGEQYFGPGTRLTVT.